A single sample gave rise to the 15 T cell receptor beta chains below, sequenced in a study of blood T cell repertoires in COVID-19 (dated by TCRdb to 2018 to 2021). The library was made by the immunoSEQ multiplex PCR assay. TCRdb provides this immuneACCESS table in a form limited to in-frame rearrangements. Some clones are lacking; in checked studies, under half of them reflect an unresolved V gene, and why the rest are absent is not known. Counted in this sample were about 68,000 clones; roughly 89% of them appeared once. The ten largest clones capture roughly 8% of the sample. Material for sequencing was peripheral blood. The receptors were sampled from a man aged 25-45 years with acute or convalescent COVID-19.

This chain links TRBV11-2 with TRBJ2-2; 8 bases fit TRBD2. The V and J ends lost 6 bases and 7 bases, in that order; junction bases with no gene match: 10. The CDR3 covers 15 residues. CDR1 and CDR2 from the germline V gene are SGHAT and FQNNGV. CDR3 residues: CASRPDGGASGELFF. The CDR3 bases are TGTGCCAGCAGGCCCGACGGGGGGGCCAGCGGGGAGCTGTTTTTT. Full variable domain (missing parts from reference TRBV11-2 and TRBJ2-2): EAGVAQSPRYKIIEKRQSVAFWCNPISGHATLYWYQQILGQGPKLLIQFQNNGVVDDSQLPKDRFSAERLKGVDSTLKIQPAKLEDSAVYLCASRPDGGASGELFFGEGSRLTVL.

The gene calls are TRBV4-3 and TRBJ2-1; 15 nucleotides agree with TRBD2. Trimming took 7 bases from V and 7 from J; bases not matched to a gene: 5. Germline values: CDR1 LGHNA, CDR2 YSLEER. This CDR3 has 15 amino acids. DNA for the CDR3: TGCGCCAGCACCTCTGGACTAGCGGGAGGGAATGAGCAGTTCTTC. This codes for CASTSGLAGGNEQFF.

V gene TRBV30 combines with J gene TRBJ1-1; D unclear. The CDR3 contains 13 residues. Germline V gene data show CDR1 as GTSNPN and CDR2 as SVGIG (reference sequence). Trimming left V 0 bases short and J 0 bases short, with 5 bases between. The CDR3 sequence: CAWSVHMNTEAFF. The CDR3 DNA reads as TGTGCCTGGAGTGTACATATGAACACTGAAGCTTTCTTT. The entire variable domain, with the rest obtained from reference TRBV30 and TRBJ1-1, is as follows: SQTIHQWPATLVQPVGSPLSLECTVEGTSNPNLYWYRQAAGRGLQLLFYSVGIGQISSEVPQNLSASRPQDRQFILSSKKLLLSDSGFYLCAWSVHMNTEAFFGQGTRLTVV.

This clone showed up just once. The chain has TRBV7-9 and TRBJ2-1, with no clear D. V gave up 1 base and J gave up 13 bases, with 8 bases separating them. The germline CDR1 and CDR2 sequences are SEHNR and FQNEAQ (reference sequence). CDR3 length: 11 residues. The CDR3 sequence is CASSLGSGQFF. For the CDR3, the DNA is TGTGCCAGCAGCTTAGGGTCAGGCCAGTTCTTC.

V usage is TRBV15 and J usage is TRBJ2-3, with a weak D call TRBD1 (5 bases). This CDR3 is 16 amino acids long. CDR1 and CDR2 from the germline V gene are LNHNV and YYDKDF (reference sequence). Deletions cut 1 base from V and 3 bases from J, with 14 bases between. As DNA, the CDR3 is TGTGCCACCAGCAGAGGCAGGGCGGTCAGTACAGATACGCAGTATTTT. Its protein product is CATSRGRAVSTDTQYF.

V and J are TRBV11-2 and TRBJ1-3; D gene ambiguous. V gave up 5 bases and J gave up 7 bases, with 21 bases separating them. The CDR3 runs 16 residues. Germline values: CDR1 SGHAT, CDR2 FQNNGV. In DNA form, the CDR3 reads TGTGCCAGCAGCGCGCGTTGGGATTTTCGCGGGAACACCATATATTTT. It codes for CASSARWDFRGNTIYF.

The chain couples TRBV6-2 or TRBV6-3 to TRBJ2-1; 8 nucleotides line up with TRBD1. This CDR3 is 15 amino acids long. Looked up from germline, CDR1 is MNHEY and CDR2 is SVGEGT. V was pared by 0 bases and J by 6 bases, with 4 bases of the junction left unmatched. This CDR3 reads CASSYSMTGVNEQFF. The CDR3 DNA reads TGTGCCAGCAGTTACTCGATGACAGGGGTCAATGAGCAGTTCTTC.

The chain is built from TRBV19 and TRBJ1-1, with D perhaps matching TRBD1 (5 bases). Germline V gene lookup returns CDR1 LNHDA and CDR2 SQIVND (reference sequence). V lost 4 bases, J lost 1 base, and 7 bases lay in between. This CDR3 has 13 amino acids. CDR3 sequence reads: CASSSGQNTEAFF. For the CDR3, the DNA is TGTGCCAGTAGTAGCGGACAGAACACTGAAGCTTTCTTT.

The rearrangement joins TRBV27 to TRBJ1-1; unclear D gene. Germline values: CDR1 MNHEY, CDR2 SMNVEV (reference sequence). Trimming stripped 8 bases from V and 2 bases from J, with 12 bases between. This CDR3 comprises 13 residues. CDR3 residues: CASSRWLNTEAFF. DNA of the CDR3: TGTGCCAGCTCTAGATGGCTAAACACTGAAGCTTTCTTT.

The V and J genes are TRBV19 and TRBJ1-5; no definite D call. The germline gives CDR1 LNHDA, CDR2 SQIVND (reference sequence). The CDR3 length is 13 residues. The V end was cut by 0 bases, the J end by 4 bases, with 4 bases between. This CDR3 reads CASSIDQNQPQHF. CDR3 nucleotide sequence: TGTGCCAGTAGTATAGATCAGAATCAGCCCCAGCATTTT.

V usage is TRBV28 and J usage is TRBJ2-7; 10 bases map to TRBD2. Trimming at V came to 2 bases and at J to 3 bases, leaving 7 bases not matched to a gene. Per the germline V gene, CDR1 is MDHEN and CDR2 is SYDVKM. The CDR3 covers 16 residues. The CDR3 here is CASSLSSSGSNYEQYF. DNA for the CDR3: TGTGCCAGCAGTTTAAGCTCTAGCGGGAGTAACTACGAGCAGTACTTC. Drawing the rest from reference TRBV28 and TRBJ2-7, the complete variable domain is DVKVTQSSRYLVKRTGEKVFLECVQDMDHENMFWYRQDPGLGLRLIYFSYDVKMKEKGDIPEGYSVSREKKERFSLILESASTNQTSMYLCASSLSSSGSNYEQYFGPGTRLTVT.

The rearrangement uses TRBV4-1 and TRBJ2-5; 8 positions match TRBD2. CDR1 is MGHRA, CDR2 YSYEKL, per germline. The V segment lost 4 bases and the J segment 5 bases; nucleotides outside the gene matches: 9. The CDR3 consists of 15 residues. The CDR3 is CASSPQAGGWETQYF. Written as DNA, the CDR3 is TGCGCCAGCAGCCCCCAGGCGGGGGGCTGGGAGACCCAGTACTTC.

The rearrangement joins TRBV5-1 to TRBJ1-2; TRBD1 matches 7 bases. CDR1 SGHRS and CDR2 YFSETQ come from the germline V gene. With 0 bases clipped from V and 8 bases from J, the junction kept 7 bases outside the gene matches. The CDR3 sequence is 14 residues long. The CDR3 nucleotides are TGCGCCAGCAGCTTGGAGACAGGGAGCGGAGGCTACACCTTC. Amino acids: CASSLETGSGGYTF. Together with reference TRBV5-1 and TRBJ1-2, the CDR3 gives the full variable domain: KAGVTQTPRYLIKTRGQQVTLSCSPISGHRSVSWYQQTPGQGLQFLFEYFSETQRNKGNFPGRFSGRQFSNSRSEMNVSTLELGDSALYLCASSLETGSGGYTFGSGTRLTVV.

This chain joins TRBV7-2 and TRBJ2-2; D unclear. CDR1 is SGHTA, CDR2 FQGNSA, per germline. Trimming shortened V by 5 bases and J by 5 bases, and 9 bases separated the two germline ends. The CDR3 is made up of 13 amino acids. CDR3 in amino acids: CASSPQRTGELFF. CDR3 sequence (DNA): TGTGCCAGCAGCCCCCAGAGGACCGGGGAGCTGTTTTTT.

The J gene is TRBJ1-1, the V gene TRBV9, with D perhaps matching TRBD1 (6 bases). Trimming shortened V by 1 base and J by 3 bases, and 10 bases separated the two germline ends. Germline V gives CDR1 SGDLS, CDR2 YYNGEE. The CDR3 is 14 amino acids. The CDR3 region has the DNA TGTGCCAGCAGCGTATCAAACAGGGACACTGAAGCTTTCTTT. Protein sequence: CASSVSNRDTEAFF.